The clone carrying this TCR beta chain was seen at least ten times. Its antigen remains unidentified. Noted time point: newly diagnosed GD, antithyroid drugs for less than 3 months. Scientists built the TCR library using RNA that was extracted from PBMCs. The authors built TCR beta libraries using iRepertoire HTBI primers and Arm-PCR of CDR3 regions. MiXCR, run by TCRdb on the multiplex PCR reads, gives a single entry per CDR3 protein. Here the sample spans approximately 490,000 distinct CDR3 sequences, about 16% being singletons. Germline V gives CDR1 SNHLY, CDR2 FYNNEI. The CDR3 runs to 13 residues. Trimming stripped 4 bases from V and 8 bases from J, with 11 bases between. This record comes from a study of regulatory T cells in long-lasting Graves disease. General study points: For persistent Graves' patients, TCR diversity was lower than for newly diagnosed ones.

These data were likewise used in another study, on T cells in Graves' hyperthyroidism and ophthalmopathy.

This TCR was recovered from a man aged 40-49 years with Graves disease. The V and J genes are TRBV2 and TRBJ1-4; D call uncertain. The starting material was peripheral blood mononuclear cells (PBMCs), obtained at new diagnosis, from a patient treated with antithyroid drugs. The CDR3, as DNA: TGTGCCAGCAGTGTCGGAGGTGGCGAAAAACTGTTTTTT. Protein sequence: CASSVGGGEKLFF.